The clone carrying this T cell receptor beta chain was recorded at least ten times. Tregs were sorted as CD4+CD25+CD127-/low cells. CDR3 length equals 16 residues. After removal of 1 base from V and 6 bases from J, the junction contained 3 bases not matched to a gene. Constant-region reverse primers amplified full-length variable regions, followed by semi-nested Nested Universal Primer A PCR. TCRdb reanalysed the 5' RACE reads using MiXCR and keeps one entry per CDR3 protein. The profile covers some 44,000 distinct CDR3 sequences, with about 20% appearing a single time and about 4% taken by the ten largest.

This receptor was obtained from a female donor with breast cancer. The chain carries TRBV12-3 or TRBV12-4 and TRBJ2-3; 14 bases line up with TRBD2. Specimen: Tregs sorted from blood. CDR3 sequence reads: CASSLGTSGRSDTQYF. DNA of the CDR3: TGTGCCAGCAGTTTAGGGACTAGCGGGAGGTCGGATACGCAGTATTTT.